A single T cell receptor (beta chain) is shown here with its context. Its antigen is currently unknown. This sample was taken from a study of identical twins. The V end was cut by 6 bases, the J end by 0 bases, with 12 bases between. CDR1 and CDR2 (germline): MNHNY, SVGAGI (reference sequence). The CDR3 sequence is 15 residues long. Study findings and constraints: Within monozygotic twins, out-of-frame TCR alpha sharing was underestimated by the models.

TCRdb passed the 5' RACE reads through MiXCR, listing each CDR3 protein once. The repertoire consists of 1.5 million to 2 million distinct CDR3 sequences, with less than 35% occurring once and the leading ten covering over 0.25%. The sequence came from a newborn girl in good health. Material for sequencing was cord blood. This chain connects TRBV6-6 to TRBJ1-5; D gene ambiguous. The CDR3 DNA reads as TGTGCCAGCAGGTGGACGGATTATAGCAATCAGCCCCAGCATTTT. Translating gives CASRWTDYSNQPQHF.